This passage covers 9 T cell receptor beta chains from one sample sequenced in a study of brain T cells in children with intractable seizures. The time point was: blood from clinic visit 5 months post-surgery; TSC patient then seizure free. Clones were sequenced by immunoSEQ multiplex PCR, and TCRdb holds only the in-frame ones, with some missing. The repertoire has a few hundred thousand clones, over 90% of them found once; the top ten carry 5.5% to 6%. Sequencing used peripheral blood, obtained 4 to 5 months after surgery. These receptors were collected from a boy in the first two years of life with tuberous sclerosis and intractable seizures.

A note on this clone: The same CDR3 arises from other DNA sequences in this sample as well. V is TRBV19 and J is TRBJ1-3; D might be TRBD1 (5 bases). Germline CDR1 is LNHDA and CDR2 is SQIVND (reference sequence). The CDR3 consists of 14 residues. V shed 4 bases and J shed 0 bases, with 7 bases lying between them. CDR3 sequence (DNA): TGTGCCAGTAGTACAGGGAGCTCTGGAAACACCATATATTTT. This sequence encodes CASSTGSSGNTIYF.

This rearrangement joins TRBV9 to TRBJ2-7, with D possibly being TRBD2 (5 bases). Germline V gives CDR1 SGDLS, CDR2 YYNGEE. V dropped 3 bases and J dropped 1 base, with 14 bases sitting between them. The CDR3 contains 15 residues. DNA for the CDR3: TGTGCCAGCAGCGCCGGGATGGAGACATCCTACGAGCAGTACTTC. As protein: CASSAGMETSYEQYF.

This chain connects TRBV5-1 to TRBJ1-3, with 9 bases lining up with TRBD1. The V segment lost 3 bases and the J segment 2 bases; nucleotides outside the gene matches: 3. The CDR3 length is 15 residues. Germline CDR1 SGHRS, CDR2 YFSETQ. CDR3 in amino acids: CASSSDRGPGNTIYF. In DNA, the CDR3 is TGCGCCAGCAGCTCGGACAGGGGACCTGGAAACACCATATATTTT.

V gene TRBV5-6 combines with J gene TRBJ1-5, with a weak D call TRBD1 (6 bases). This CDR3 region has 13 residues. V gave up 4 bases and J gave up 5 bases, with 10 bases separating them. Looked up from germline, CDR1 is SGHDT and CDR2 is YYEEEE. DNA for the CDR3: TGTGCCAGCAGCCGGAACAGGGATCAGCCCCAGCATTTT. Translated, it gives CASSRNRDQPQHF.

With respect to this clone: Other DNA sequences within the sample encode an identical CDR3. The V and J genes are TRBV12-3 or TRBV12-4 and TRBJ1-5; no definite D call. Trimming removed 3 bases from V and 4 bases from J, with 7 bases in between. The CDR3 extends over 13 amino acids. CDR3: CASSFGANQPQHF. The CDR3 DNA follows: TGTGCCAGCAGTTTCGGAGCGAATCAGCCCCAGCATTTT.

The V gene is TRBV4-2, the J gene TRBJ1-2, with D uncertain. V was clipped by 4 bases and J by 2 bases, with 14 bases between them. Per germline, CDR1 LGHNA and CDR2 YNFKEQ. This CDR3 spans 15 amino acids. CDR3 DNA: TGTGCCAGCAGCCCTTGGGGTCGGAGGAACTATGGCTACACCTTC. This encodes CASSPWGRRNYGYTF.

The chain recombines TRBV19 with TRBJ1-2; TRBD1 matches at 10 bases. Germline CDR1 LNHDA, CDR2 SQIVND (reference sequence). V trimming: 5 bases; J trimming: 1 base; junction bases outside the gene matches: 4. CDR3 length equals 15 residues. The CDR3 DNA is TGTGCCAGTAGTGCCGACAGGGGGCATAACTATGGCTACACCTTC. Protein sequence: CASSADRGHNYGYTF.

The CDR3 reads CASSVDNSGNEQFF. The CDR3 DNA is TGTGCCAGCAGCGTAGACAATAGCGGGAATGAGCAGTTCTTC. This chain uses TRBV9 with TRBJ2-1; 7 nucleotides match TRBD2. Germline V CDR1 and CDR2: SGDLS, YYNGEE. The CDR3 is 14 residues long. The V segment lost 0 bases and the J segment 7 bases; nucleotides outside the gene matches: 4. Looking up the rest from reference TRBV9 and TRBJ2-1 gives the full variable domain: DSGVTQTPKHLITATGQRVTLRCSPRSGDLSVYWYQQSLDQGLQFLIQYYNGEERAKGNILERFSAQQFPDLHSELNLSSLELGDSALYFCASSVDNSGNEQFFGPGTRLTVL.

This chain connects TRBV6-5 to TRBJ2-3, with D uncertain. The germline V gene has CDR1 MNHEY and CDR2 SVGAGI. CDR3 length equals 12 residues. The V end was cut by 2 bases, the J end by 6 bases, with 6 bases between. The CDR3 is CASSYGMDTQYF. CDR3 nucleotide sequence: TGTGCCAGCAGTTACGGGATGGATACGCAGTATTTT.